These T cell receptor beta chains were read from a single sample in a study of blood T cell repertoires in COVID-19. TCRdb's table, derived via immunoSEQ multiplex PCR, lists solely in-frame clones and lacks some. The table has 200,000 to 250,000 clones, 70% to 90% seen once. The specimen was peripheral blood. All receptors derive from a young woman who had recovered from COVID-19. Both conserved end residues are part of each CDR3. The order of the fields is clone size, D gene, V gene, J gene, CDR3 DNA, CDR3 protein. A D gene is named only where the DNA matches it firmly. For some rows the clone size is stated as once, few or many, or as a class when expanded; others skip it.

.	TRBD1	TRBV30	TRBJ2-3	TGTGCCTGGAGGACAGGGCTTTATCGGACGCAGTATTTT	CAWRTGLYRTQYF
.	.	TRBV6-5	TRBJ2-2	TGTGCCAGCAGTCCCGGGACTCTCACCACCGGGGAGCTGTTTTTT	CASSPGTLTTGELFF
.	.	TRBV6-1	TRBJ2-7	TGTGCCAGCAGTGAAGCGCGGGATAATCCGCTGAGGTACTACGAGCAGTACTTC	CASSEARDNPLRYYEQYF
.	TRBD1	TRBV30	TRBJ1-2	TGTGCCGCCCAAGAGCAGGGGGCCCATGGCTACACCTTC	CAAQEQGAHGYTF
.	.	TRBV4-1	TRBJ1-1	TGCGCCAGCAGCCAAGTGCCGGGGGTGGGAACTGAAGCTTTCTTT	CASSQVPGVGTEAFF
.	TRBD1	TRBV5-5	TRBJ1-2	TGTGCCAGCAGCTTTTGGAGGGGGACAGGGGCAATCTATGGCTACACCTTC	CASSFWRGTGAIYGYTF
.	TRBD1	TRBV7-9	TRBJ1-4	TGTGCCAGCAGCCCCCTCGTCCAGGGGGCGGAAGGTGAAAAACTGTTTTTT	CASSPLVQGAEGEKLFF
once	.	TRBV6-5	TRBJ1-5	TGTGCCAGCAGTTCACAGGGTAAGGGGCAGCCCCAGCATTTT	CASSSQGKGQPQHF
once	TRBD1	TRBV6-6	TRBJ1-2	TGTGCCAGCAGTCCCTGGGGGGGACAGGGGGCGCGAAGAAGAGATGGCTACACCTTC	CASSPWGGQGARRRDGYTF
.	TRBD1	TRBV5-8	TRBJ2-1	TGTGCCAGCAGCTTGGTCGACAGGGGCACTTACAATGAGCAGTTCTTC	CASSLVDRGTYNEQFF
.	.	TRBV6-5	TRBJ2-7	TGTGCCAGCAGCCCCTGGGGCAGCTCCTACGAGCAGTACTTC	CASSPWGSSYEQYF
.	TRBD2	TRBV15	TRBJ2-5	TGTGCCATCGGACTAGCGGGAGAGACCCAGTACTTC	CAIGLAGETQYF
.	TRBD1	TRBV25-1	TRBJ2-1	TGTGCCAGCTCAGATCCCGGGACAGAAAACAATGAGCAGTTCTTC	CASSDPGTENNEQFF
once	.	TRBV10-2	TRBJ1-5	TGCGCCAGCAGTGAGGCCACAGGTTTGGGCAATCAGCCCCAGCATTTT	CASSEATGLGNQPQHF
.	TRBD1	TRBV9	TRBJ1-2	TGTGCCAGCAGCGATACAGGGGGTGCTAACTATGGCTACACCTTC	CASSDTGGANYGYTF
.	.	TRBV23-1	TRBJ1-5	TGCGCCAGCAGCGGACAGAGTCAGCCCCAGCATTTT	CASSGQSQPQHF
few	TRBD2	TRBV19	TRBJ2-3	TGTGCCAGTACCCCCTTTCTAGCGGGAAAGCCGGATACGCAGTATTTT	CASTPFLAGKPDTQYF
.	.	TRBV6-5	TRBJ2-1	TGTGCCAGCAGGGACGGAGCGGACAATGAGCAGTTCTTC	CASRDGADNEQFF
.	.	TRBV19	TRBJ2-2	TGTGCCAGTACCCCCACGGGGTCAAACACCGGGGAGCTGTTTTTT	CASTPTGSNTGELFF
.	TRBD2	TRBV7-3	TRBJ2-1	TGTGCCAGCAGCTTAGGAGGACTAGCGGCCTCCTACAATGAGCAGTTCTTC	CASSLGGLAASYNEQFF
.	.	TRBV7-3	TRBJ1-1	TGTGCCAGCAGCTTAACGAGGGAACTCCTCACTGAAGCTTTCTTT	CASSLTRELLTEAFF
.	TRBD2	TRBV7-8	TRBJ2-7	TGTGCCAGCAGCTCCGGGGAGACTAGCGGCTACGAGCAGTACTTC	CASSSGETSGYEQYF
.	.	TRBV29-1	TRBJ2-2	TGCAGCGCCCTTAGCGGAACCACCGGGGAGCTGTTTTTT	CSALSGTTGELFF
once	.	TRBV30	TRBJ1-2	TGTGCCTGGAAGGGGTCTGGCTACACCTTC	CAWKGSGYTF
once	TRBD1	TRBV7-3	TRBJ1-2	TGTGCCAGCAGCTCCCGGCCCGGGAAGACAGGGCCAAACTATGGCTACACCTTC	CASSSRPGKTGPNYGYTF
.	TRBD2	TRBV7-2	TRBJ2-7	TGTGCCAGCAGCCGGGGACAGGACCTTAGCGGGAGGATTCACGAGCAGTACTTC	CASSRGQDLSGRIHEQYF
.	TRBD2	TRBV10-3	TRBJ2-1	TGTGCCATCAGTGAGGGACTAGCGGGTCGCTACAATGAGCAGTTCTTC	CAISEGLAGRYNEQFF
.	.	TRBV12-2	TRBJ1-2	TGTGCAAGTCGCTTTAAATCGCGTACAGGATCCTATGGCTACACCTTC	CASRFKSRTGSYGYTF
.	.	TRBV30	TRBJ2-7	TGTGCCTGGAGTGTACTCATCTCCTACGAGCAGTACTTC	CAWSVLISYEQYF
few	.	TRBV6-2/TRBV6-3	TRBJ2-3	TGTGCCAGCAGTCACCCCGCCGCGGGCGGCACAGATACGCAGTATTTT	CASSHPAAGGTDTQYF
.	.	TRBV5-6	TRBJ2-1	TGTGCCAGCAAAAGCCGGACTCCTAATGAGCAGTTCTTC	CASKSRTPNEQFF
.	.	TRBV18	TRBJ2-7	TGTGCCAGCTCATCAGTGGACGGGGGGCCCTCCTCCTACGAGCAGTACTTC	CASSSVDGGPSSYEQYF
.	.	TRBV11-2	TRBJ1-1	TGTGCCAGCAGCTCAGGGTCGGGCACTGAAGCTTTCTTT	CASSSGSGTEAFF
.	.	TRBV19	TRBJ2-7	TGTGCCAGTAGCCTAAAGAGTTCCTCCTACGAGCAGTACTTC	CASSLKSSSYEQYF
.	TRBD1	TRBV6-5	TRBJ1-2	TGTGCCAGCAGCTGGGACAGCTATGGCTACACCTTC	CASSWDSYGYTF
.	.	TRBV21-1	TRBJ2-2	TGTGCCAGCAGACCTAGGCCTTTACGGGACAGGTGCCCCGGGGAGCTGTTTTTT	CASRPRPLRDRCPGELFF